The rows below give T cell receptor beta chains drawn from one sample of a study of T-cell memory formation after mild COVID-19. TCRdb processed the 5' RACE reads anew with MiXCR; each CDR3 protein has one entry. The sample has about half a million distinct CDR3 sequences, 15% to 20% seen once; the top ten hold roughly an eighth. The sequenced sample was PBMCs or a T cell subset sorted from them (not recorded which). These receptors all come from an adult woman who had mild COVID-19 (a few samples of this study predate the infection). Cell type and time point are not known. Both conserved end residues are part of each CDR3. The D gene is left open where the match is weak. Clone size appears in some rows only: once, few, many, or a class for an expanded clone.

d_call	v_call	clone_size	j_call	cdr3_nt	cdr3_aa
.	TRBV12-3/TRBV12-4	few	TRBJ2-3	TGTGCCAGCAGTTCTTACGAGGGGCCAGATACGCAGTATTTT	CASSSYEGPDTQYF
.	TRBV29-1	few	TRBJ1-1	TGCAGCGTTCTTCAATCGAACACTGAAGCTTTCTTT	CSVLQSNTEAFF
TRBD1	TRBV20-1	many	TRBJ1-2	TGCAGTGCCGCCAAACTGACCGCAGGGGGTGGCTACACCTTC	CSAAKLTAGGGYTF
.	TRBV24-1	few	TRBJ1-2	TGTGCCACCAGTGATGCCTACGGGACGGAATTTTATGGCTACACCTTC	CATSDAYGTEFYGYTF
.	TRBV2	many	TRBJ2-3	TGTGCCAGCAGAGTAGGCAGCTCCACAGATACGCAGTATTTT	CASRVGSSTDTQYF
.	TRBV2	few	TRBJ2-3	TGTGCCAGCAGGATCCGCAGGGACTTGGGGGTCACGCAGTATTTT	CASRIRRDLGVTQYF
TRBD2	TRBV3-1	once	TRBJ2-1	TGTGCCAGCAGCCAGTCATGGGGACTAGCCGATGAGCAGTTCTTC	CASSQSWGLADEQFF
.	TRBV5-1	.	TRBJ1-5	TGCGCCAGCAGGCCCGGGCAAGAAGGCAATCAGCCCCAGCATTTT	CASRPGQEGNQPQHF
.	TRBV6-5	few	TRBJ2-1	TGTGCCAGCAGGACCCTAGCCCAGGGGACCTACAATGAGCAGTTCTTC	CASRTLAQGTYNEQFF
.	TRBV28	few	TRBJ2-4	TGTGCCAGCAGGTCAGGTGGCGCCAAAAACATTCAGTACTTC	CASRSGGAKNIQYF
TRBD2	TRBV12-3/TRBV12-4	.	TRBJ2-1	TGTGCCAGCAGTTTAGCACTAGCGGTTGAGCAGTTCTTC	CASSLALAVEQFF
TRBD2	TRBV7-8	few	TRBJ2-1	TGTGCCAGCAGCTCCCTCGGGACTAGCGGGAGTAATGAGCAGTTCTTC	CASSSLGTSGSNEQFF
.	TRBV5-6	.	TRBJ1-4	TGTGCCAGCAGTATCCCTGACAGGCCCGATAATGAAAAACTGTTTTTT	CASSIPDRPDNEKLFF
TRBD2	TRBV25-1	few	TRBJ2-1	TGTGCCAGCAGTTCCTCGGGACTAGCGCTGTACAATGAGCAGTTCTTC	CASSSSGLALYNEQFF
TRBD1	TRBV24-1	few	TRBJ2-1	TGTGCCACCGCTCCCGCCGACCAGGGGGTAATTTGGAATGAGCAGTTCTTC	CATAPADQGVIWNEQFF
.	TRBV7-9	.	TRBJ2-7	TGTGCCAGCAGCTTAGGTGGCCCTGGCGAGCAGTACTTC	CASSLGGPGEQYF
.	TRBV21-1	many	TRBJ2-1	TGTGCCAGCAGCAAAGATCTAGCGGGGGGGCTACGGGAGCAGTTCTTC	CASSKDLAGGLREQFF
TRBD1	TRBV5-4	.	TRBJ2-7	TGTGCCAGCAGCTTGTTACAGGGGGAGCAGTACTTC	CASSLLQGEQYF
TRBD2	TRBV5-1	few	TRBJ2-2	TGCGCCAGCAGCTTGTCGGCTAGCGGACTTCAAGGGACCGGGGAGCTGTTTTTT	CASSLSASGLQGTGELFF
TRBD2	TRBV20-1	few	TRBJ2-3	TGCAGTGCTGCTCTAGCGGTAACCACAGATACGCAGTATTTT	CSAALAVTTDTQYF
.	TRBV24-1	few	TRBJ2-1	TGTGCCACCAGTGAACAGGCAGTAGGTAATGAGCAGTTCTTC	CATSEQAVGNEQFF
.	TRBV29-1	.	TRBJ2-5	TGCAGCGCCCTGCGATGGGAGTCCCAGTACTTC	CSALRWESQYF
.	TRBV10-3	few	TRBJ2-1	TGTGCCATCGGGATAGCGTTTAGCTCCTACAATGAGCAGTTCTTC	CAIGIAFSSYNEQFF
.	TRBV12-3/TRBV12-4	.	TRBJ2-3	TGTGCCAGCAGACGCCCGGGTGCAGATACGCAGTATTTT	CASRRPGADTQYF
TRBD2	TRBV27	.	TRBJ2-1	TGTGCCAGCAGCCCGGGACTATCCCAGGGAAATGAGCAGTTCTTC	CASSPGLSQGNEQFF
TRBD1	TRBV11-2	.	TRBJ2-7	TGTGCCAGCAGCAAAGCTTCGATCCTAACTGGACAGGGTCACGAGCAGTACTTC	CASSKASILTGQGHEQYF
TRBD1	TRBV6-5	.	TRBJ1-2	TGTGCCAGCAACAGAGTTCAGGGGGATGGCTACACCTTC	CASNRVQGDGYTF